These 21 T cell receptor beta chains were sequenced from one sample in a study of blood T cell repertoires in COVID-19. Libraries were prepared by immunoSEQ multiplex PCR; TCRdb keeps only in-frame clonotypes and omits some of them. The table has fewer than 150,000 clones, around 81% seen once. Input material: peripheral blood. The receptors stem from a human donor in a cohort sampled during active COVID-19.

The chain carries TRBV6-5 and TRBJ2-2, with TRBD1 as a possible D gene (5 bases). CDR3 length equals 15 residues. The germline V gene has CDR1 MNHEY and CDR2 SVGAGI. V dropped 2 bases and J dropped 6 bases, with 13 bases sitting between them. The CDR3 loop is CASSYEPGNAGELFF. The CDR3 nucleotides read TGTGCCAGCAGTTACGAACCAGGGAATGCCGGGGAGCTGTTTTTT.

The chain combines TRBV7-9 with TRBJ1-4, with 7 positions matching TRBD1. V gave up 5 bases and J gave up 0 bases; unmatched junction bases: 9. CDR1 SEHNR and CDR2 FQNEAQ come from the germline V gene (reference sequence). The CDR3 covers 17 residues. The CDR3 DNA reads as TGTGCCAGCAGCCCCCGTCGACAGGGATCAACTAATGAAAAACTGTTTTTT. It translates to CASSPRRQGSTNEKLFF.

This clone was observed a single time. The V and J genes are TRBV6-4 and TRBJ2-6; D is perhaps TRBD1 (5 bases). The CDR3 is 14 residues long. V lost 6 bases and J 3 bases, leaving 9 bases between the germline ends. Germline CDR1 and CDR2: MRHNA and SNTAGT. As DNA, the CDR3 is TGTGCCAGCAGAGCAGGGCGTGGGGCCAACGTCCTGACTTTC. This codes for CASRAGRGANVLTF.

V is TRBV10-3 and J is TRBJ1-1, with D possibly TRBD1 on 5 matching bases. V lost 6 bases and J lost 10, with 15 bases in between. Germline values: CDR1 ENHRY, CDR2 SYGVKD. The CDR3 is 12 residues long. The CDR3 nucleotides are TGTGCCATCAGCCCTGGCCCGGGGGGAGCTTTCTTT. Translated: CAISPGPGGAFF.

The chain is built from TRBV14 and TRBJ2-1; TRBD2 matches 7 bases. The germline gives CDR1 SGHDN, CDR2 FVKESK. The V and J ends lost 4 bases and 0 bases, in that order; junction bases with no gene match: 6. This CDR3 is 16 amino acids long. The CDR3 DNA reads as TGTGCCAGCAGCCGCTGGGGCGGGGGCTCCTACAATGAGCAGTTCTTC. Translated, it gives CASSRWGGGSYNEQFF.

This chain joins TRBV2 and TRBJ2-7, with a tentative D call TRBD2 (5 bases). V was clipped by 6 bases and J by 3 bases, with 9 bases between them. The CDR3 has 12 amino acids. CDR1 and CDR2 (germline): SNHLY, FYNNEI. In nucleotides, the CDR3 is TGTGCCAGCAGGCAGGAGGTCTACGAGCAGTACTTC. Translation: CASRQEVYEQYF.

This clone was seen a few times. The CDR3 DNA reads as TGTGCCAGCAGCCGATCTTATACAGGCGCCGGGGAGCTGTTTTTT. Amino acid sequence: CASSRSYTGAGELFF. The chain links TRBV7-9 to TRBJ2-2; D is possibly TRBD1 (5 bases). The CDR3 length is 15 residues. From germline, CDR1 is SEHNR and CDR2 FQNEAQ (reference sequence). Trimming pared 5 bases from V and 6 bases from J, leaving 16 bases between.

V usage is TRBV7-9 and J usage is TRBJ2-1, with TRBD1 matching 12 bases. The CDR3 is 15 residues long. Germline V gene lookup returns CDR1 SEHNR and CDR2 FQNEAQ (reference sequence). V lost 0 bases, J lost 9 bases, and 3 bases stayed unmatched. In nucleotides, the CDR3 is TGTGCCAGCAGCTTAGCAGGGACAGGGGGCTTTGAGCAGTTCTTC. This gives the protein CASSLAGTGGFEQFF.

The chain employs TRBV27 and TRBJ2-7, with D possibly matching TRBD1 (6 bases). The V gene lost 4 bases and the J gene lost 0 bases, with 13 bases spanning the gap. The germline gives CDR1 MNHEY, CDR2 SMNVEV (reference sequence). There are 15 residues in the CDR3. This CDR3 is CASSSVWDNSYEQYF. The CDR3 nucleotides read TGTGCCAGCAGTTCCGTCTGGGACAACTCCTACGAGCAGTACTTC.

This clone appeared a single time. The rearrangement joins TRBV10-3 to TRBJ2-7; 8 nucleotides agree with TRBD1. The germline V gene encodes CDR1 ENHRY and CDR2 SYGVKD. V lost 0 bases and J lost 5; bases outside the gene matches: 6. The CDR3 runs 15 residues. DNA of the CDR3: TGTGCCATCAGTGAGTCGGCAGGGGGCTATCACGAGCAGTACTTC. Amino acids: CAISESAGGYHEQYF.

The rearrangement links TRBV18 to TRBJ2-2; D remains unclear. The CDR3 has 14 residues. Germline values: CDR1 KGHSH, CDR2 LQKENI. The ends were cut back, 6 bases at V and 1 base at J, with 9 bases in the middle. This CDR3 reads CASSPSMNTGELFF. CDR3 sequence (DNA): TGTGCCAGCTCCCCATCAATGAACACCGGGGAGCTGTTTTTT. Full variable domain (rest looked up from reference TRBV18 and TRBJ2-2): NAGVMQNPRHLVRRRGQEARLRCSPMKGHSHVYWYRQLPEEGLKFMVYLQKENIIDESGMPKERFSAEFPKEGPSILRIQQVVRGDSAAYFCASSPSMNTGELFFGEGSRLTVL.

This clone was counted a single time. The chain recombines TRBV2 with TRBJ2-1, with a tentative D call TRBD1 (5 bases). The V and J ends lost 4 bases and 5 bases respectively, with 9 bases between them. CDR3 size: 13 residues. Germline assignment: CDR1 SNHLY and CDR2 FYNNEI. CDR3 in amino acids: CASSVNRHNEQFF. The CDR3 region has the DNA TGTGCCAGCAGTGTTAACAGGCACAATGAGCAGTTCTTC.

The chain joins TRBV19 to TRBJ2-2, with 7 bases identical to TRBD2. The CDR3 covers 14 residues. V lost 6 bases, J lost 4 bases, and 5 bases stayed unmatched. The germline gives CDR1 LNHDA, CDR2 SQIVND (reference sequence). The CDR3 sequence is CASRASGATGELFF. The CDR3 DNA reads TGTGCCAGTAGGGCTAGCGGAGCCACCGGGGAGCTGTTTTTT.

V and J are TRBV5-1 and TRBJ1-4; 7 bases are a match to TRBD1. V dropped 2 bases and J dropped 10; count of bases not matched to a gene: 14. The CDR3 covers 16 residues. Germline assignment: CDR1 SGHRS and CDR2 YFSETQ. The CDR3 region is CASSLYSDDRAGKLFF. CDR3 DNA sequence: TGCGCCAGCAGCTTATATTCCGATGACAGGGCTGGAAAACTGTTTTTT.

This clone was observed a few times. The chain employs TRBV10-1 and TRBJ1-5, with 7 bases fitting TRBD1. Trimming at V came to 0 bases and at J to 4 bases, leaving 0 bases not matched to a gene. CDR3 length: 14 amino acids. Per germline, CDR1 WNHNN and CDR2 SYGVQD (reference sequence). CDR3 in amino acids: CASSESGQNQPQHF. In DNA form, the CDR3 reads TGCGCCAGCAGTGAGTCGGGACAGAATCAGCCCCAGCATTTT.

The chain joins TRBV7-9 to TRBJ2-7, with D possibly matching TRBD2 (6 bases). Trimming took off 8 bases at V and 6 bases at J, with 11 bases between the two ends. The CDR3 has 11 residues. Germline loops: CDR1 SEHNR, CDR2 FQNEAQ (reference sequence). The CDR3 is CASGFGGEQYF. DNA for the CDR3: TGTGCCAGCGGTTTCGGGGGCGAGCAGTACTTC.

The CDR3 sequence is CSVDVAGTGTYEQYF. CDR3 DNA: TGCAGCGTCGACGTGGCCGGGACAGGGACCTACGAGCAGTACTTC. The chain recombines TRBV29-1 with TRBJ2-7; 9 bases agree with TRBD1. J gave up 2 bases and V 6 bases, and 11 bases lay outside the gene matches. The CDR3 has 15 residues. The V gene's germline CDR1 is SQVTM and CDR2 ANQGSEA.

The CDR3 loop is CASRAGVHETQYF. The CDR3 DNA reads TGTGCCAGTAGAGCGGGGGTACACGAGACCCAGTACTTC. The chain carries TRBV19 and TRBJ2-5, with 8 bases aligning to TRBD2. Germline V gene lookup returns CDR1 LNHDA and CDR2 SQIVND (reference sequence). J was trimmed by 5 bases and V by 6 bases; bases with no gene match: 5. The length of the CDR3 is 13 residues.

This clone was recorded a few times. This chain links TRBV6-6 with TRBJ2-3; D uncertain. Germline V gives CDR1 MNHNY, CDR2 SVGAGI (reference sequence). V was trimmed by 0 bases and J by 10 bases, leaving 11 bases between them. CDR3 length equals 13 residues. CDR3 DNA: TGTGCCAGCAGTTACTCGATGTCTAATCCGCAGTATTTT. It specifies CASSYSMSNPQYF.

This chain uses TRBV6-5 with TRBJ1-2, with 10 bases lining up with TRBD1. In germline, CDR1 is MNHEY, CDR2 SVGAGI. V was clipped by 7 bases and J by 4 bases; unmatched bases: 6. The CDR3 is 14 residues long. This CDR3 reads CASIRTGGGYGYTF. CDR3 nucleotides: TGTGCCAGCATTAGGACAGGGGGAGGCTATGGCTACACCTTC.

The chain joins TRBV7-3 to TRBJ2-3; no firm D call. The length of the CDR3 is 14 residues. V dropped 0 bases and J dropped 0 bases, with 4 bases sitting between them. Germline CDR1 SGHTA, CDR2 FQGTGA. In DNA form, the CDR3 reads TGTGCCAGCAGCTTAACGGCTAGCACAGATACGCAGTATTTT. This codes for CASSLTASTDTQYF.